This T cell receptor (beta chain) was recovered during a study of beta chain features in type 1 diabetes. General study findings and limits: Among patients with Type 1 diabetes, TCRB CDR3s were moderately but significantly shorter in every one of the four CD4+ subsets.

Of note for this clone: Its cognate antigen is unknown.

The isolated RNA, all of it, was reverse transcribed, so expressed TCRB transcripts were what got sequenced. Produced via immunoSEQ multiplex PCR; TCRdb's table is partial and in-frame only. This table has 640,000 or so clones, over 12% appearing once. All sorted populations exceeded 95% purity. The germline CDR1 and CDR2 sequences are MGHRA and YSYEKL. With V trimmed by 4 bases and J by 9 bases, 11 bases remained unmatched. The CDR3 has 16 amino acids. This TCR came from a young man with type 1 diabetes. The chain joins TRBV4-1 to TRBJ2-1, with TRBD2 matching 11 bases. Sequenced input: naive CD4+ T cells from blood. The CDR3 protein is CASSRPTSGTHVEQFF. The CDR3 nucleotides are TGCGCCAGCAGCCGCCCGACTAGCGGGACACACGTTGAGCAGTTCTTC.